The 30 T cell receptor beta chains listed next were all sequenced from one sample in a study of a mutant IDH1 vaccine in newly diagnosed glioma. Repertoires were generated with immunoSEQ multiplex PCR, while TCRdb's copy carries only in-frame clones and drops some. There are tens of thousands of clones in the sample; around 84% occur only once, and about 4% lies in the top ten. Stated time point: week 35, safety follow-up. Vaccine doses each comprised 300 ug of mutant IDH1 20-mer peptide, with topical imiquimod. These receptors lack a known antigen. Source: PBMCs, taken from a glioma patient whose treatment included an IDH1 peptide vaccine. The source of these receptors is a man aged 25 to 45 with glioma.

This chain joins TRBV2 and TRBJ2-1, with TRBD1 identical over 9 bases. J gave up 8 bases and V 3 bases, and 8 bases lay outside the gene matches. The CDR3 length is 15 residues. Germline V gene data show CDR1 as SNHLY and CDR2 as FYNNEI. Written as DNA, the CDR3 is TGTGCCAGCAGTGATGGGGACAGGGCGTTGGATGAGCAGTTCTTC. This encodes CASSDGDRALDEQFF.

V and J are TRBV7-9 and TRBJ2-1; D possibly corresponds to TRBD1 (6 bases). Trimming took off 1 base at V and 2 bases at J, with 9 bases between the two ends. Germline V lookup: CDR1 SEHNR, CDR2 FQNEAQ (reference sequence). The length of the CDR3 is 15 residues. The CDR3 sequence is CASSLVTGAYNEQFF. The CDR3 DNA reads as TGTGCCAGCAGCTTAGTGACAGGAGCCTACAATGAGCAGTTCTTC.

V usage is TRBV18 and J usage is TRBJ1-5; tentative D call: TRBD1 (5 bases). Trimming took off 1 base at V and 6 bases at J, with 10 bases between the two ends. This CDR3 is built from 14 residues. Germline V gene lookup returns CDR1 KGHSH and CDR2 LQKENI. The CDR3 DNA reads as TGTGCCAGCTCACCACTCCAGGGTTCTCAGCCCCAGCATTTT. Residues: CASSPLQGSQPQHF.

The chain recombines TRBV18 with TRBJ2-7, with 7 nucleotides matching TRBD2. This CDR3 comprises 14 residues. Per germline, CDR1 KGHSH and CDR2 LQKENI. V dropped 5 bases and J dropped 3; count of bases not matched to a gene: 7. The CDR3 nucleotides read TGTGCCAGCTCAACCGGAGCGGGGCTCTACGAGCAGTACTTC. It encodes CASSTGAGLYEQYF.

The chain carries TRBV9 and TRBJ1-2, with 7 positions matching TRBD1. The V gene end was trimmed by 4 bases and the J gene end by 6 bases; junction bases not matched to a gene: 15. CDR1 and CDR2 from the germline V gene are SGDLS and YYNGEE. The length of the CDR3 is 16 residues. For the CDR3, the DNA is TGTGCCAGCAGCTTAGTAGGGAGAGGGACAGAGCATGGCTACACCTTC. This codes for CASSLVGRGTEHGYTF.

The genes are TRBV25-1 and TRBJ1-1, with D maybe TRBD1 (5 bases). Deletions cut 7 bases from V and 5 bases from J, with 17 bases between. The CDR3 is made up of 14 amino acids. Germline CDR1 and CDR2: MGHDK and SYGVNS. CDR3 sequence reads: CASTPPGGRTEAFF. In nucleotides, the CDR3 is TGTGCCAGCACCCCACCGGGGGGTCGGACTGAAGCTTTCTTT.

This clone was seen a handful of times. This chain joins TRBV6-5 and TRBJ1-1, with D unclear. Germline CDR1 and CDR2: MNHEY and SVGAGI. The CDR3 is made up of 14 amino acids. Trimming removed 1 base at V and 4 bases at J, with 10 bases between. The CDR3 reads CASSYFGESTEAFF. The DNA for the CDR3 is TGTGCCAGCAGTTACTTTGGAGAGAGCACTGAAGCTTTCTTT.

This chain joins TRBV11-3 and TRBJ2-7, with D perhaps given as TRBD1 or TRBD2 (5 bases each). This CDR3 has 12 amino acids. V gave up 6 bases and J gave up 3 bases, with 9 bases separating them. Germline assignment: CDR1 SGHNT and CDR2 YENEEA. The CDR3 nucleotides read TGTGCCAGCAGTAGGGACGGCTACGAGCAGTACTTC. Translation gives CASSRDGYEQYF.

This clone came up once. The rearrangement links TRBV7-9 to TRBJ2-7; D assignment may be TRBD1 or TRBD2 (5 bases each). The CDR3 runs 16 residues. V lost 5 bases to trimming and J lost 2 bases, with 19 bases between them. Germline V gene data show CDR1 as SEHNR and CDR2 as FQNEAQ (reference sequence). The DNA for the CDR3 is TGTGCCAGCAGCCTCCGGGACGGTGATATGCCCTACGAGCAGTACTTC. This sequence encodes CASSLRDGDMPYEQYF.

This chain connects TRBV4-1 to TRBJ1-4; D perhaps matches TRBD1 (6 bases). The CDR3 is made up of 16 amino acids. CDR1 is MGHRA, CDR2 YSYEKL, per germline. Trimming cost V 4 bases and J 8 bases, with 20 bases left between them. CDR3 nucleotides: TGCGCCAGCAGCCGTATCGGGGGGGGCCGGGAAGAAAAACTGTTTTTT. This sequence encodes CASSRIGGGREEKLFF.

V is TRBV5-1 and J is TRBJ2-7, with TRBD1 matching over 12 bases. The CDR3 contains 17 residues. After removal of 3 bases from V and 0 bases from J, the junction contained 7 bases not matched to a gene. In germline, CDR1 is SGHRS, CDR2 YFSETQ. In DNA, the CDR3 is TGCGCCAGCAGCTCCTCGGGACAGGGGGCTGGCTCCTACGAGCAGTACTTC. The encoded protein is CASSSSGQGAGSYEQYF.

This chain uses TRBV5-1 with TRBJ2-3, with TRBD2 identical over 10 bases. Germline loops: CDR1 SGHRS, CDR2 YFSETQ. V shed 1 base and J 2 bases; nucleotides not matched to a gene: 4. CDR3 length equals 16 residues. The CDR3 here is CASSLKAGGNTDTQYF. The CDR3 nucleotides are TGCGCCAGCAGCTTGAAAGCGGGGGGGAACACAGATACGCAGTATTTT.

This clone occurred a few times. This chain joins TRBV10-3 and TRBJ2-5, with no clear D. Germline V gives CDR1 ENHRY, CDR2 SYGVKD. This CDR3 contains 14 residues. With 3 bases removed from V and 5 bases from J, the gap between germline ends came to 13 bases. The CDR3 DNA follows: TGTGCCATCAGTGAATCGACAAGTAGGGAGACCCAGTACTTC. Translation: CAISESTSRETQYF.

The rearrangement uses TRBV6-5 and TRBJ2-2; D not resolved. The CDR3 length is 14 residues. Germline loops: CDR1 MNHEY, CDR2 SVGAGI. Trimming removed 5 bases from V and 1 base from J, with 8 bases in between. DNA of the CDR3: TGTGCCAGCAGTACCAGAGTGAACACCGGGGAGCTGTTTTTT. It specifies CASSTRVNTGELFF.

The chain has TRBV18 and TRBJ1-4, with TRBD1 matching 7 bases. The junction had 0 bases not matched to a gene; V was cut back by 3 bases and J by 2 bases. The germline V gene has CDR1 KGHSH and CDR2 LQKENI. The CDR3 runs 14 residues. The CDR3 DNA reads TGTGCCAGCTCACCGACAGGGACTAATGAAAAACTGTTTTTT. Protein sequence: CASSPTGTNEKLFF.

This rearrangement joins TRBV6-1 to TRBJ2-7; D possibly corresponds to TRBD2 (5 bases). The CDR3 consists of 14 residues. Germline V lookup: CDR1 MNHNS, CDR2 SASEGT. With 7 bases removed from V and 0 bases from J, the gap between germline ends came to 13 bases. DNA of the CDR3: TGTGCCAGCAAGGTTCAGACTACCTCCTACGAGCAGTACTTC. Protein sequence: CASKVQTTSYEQYF.

The chain is built from TRBV27 and TRBJ2-5; D gene unclear. This CDR3 region has 14 residues. Germline CDR1 and CDR2: MNHEY and SMNVEV (reference sequence). Trimming removed 2 bases from V and 2 bases from J, with 9 bases in between. As DNA, the CDR3 is TGTGCCAGCAGTTTAAAGGGTCGGCAAGAGACCCAGTACTTC. This sequence encodes CASSLKGRQETQYF.

This chain connects TRBV7-8 to TRBJ1-5; TRBD1 matches at 7 bases. CDR1 and CDR2 from the germline V gene are SGHVS and FQNEAQ. Trimming removed 5 bases from V and 6 bases from J; junction bases left unmatched: 13. The CDR3 totals 16 residues. CDR3 protein: CASSIGTAGGIQPQHF. The CDR3, as DNA: TGTGCCAGCAGCATAGGAACGGCAGGGGGGATTCAGCCCCAGCATTTT.

This clone qualifies as medium-sized. V gene TRBV5-4 combines with J gene TRBJ2-5; D not certain. This CDR3 contains 14 residues. The V and J ends lost 4 bases and 3 bases respectively, with 13 bases between them. Germline-derived CDR1 and CDR2 are SGHNT and YYREEE (reference sequence). The CDR3 nucleotides read TGTGCCAGCAGCGGAAGATTAGGAGAAGAGACCCAGTACTTC. Translation: CASSGRLGEETQYF.

The V and J genes are TRBV6-1 and TRBJ2-1; D may be TRBD1 or TRBD2 (6 bases each). V lost 7 bases to trimming and J lost 10 bases, with 17 bases between them. CDR1 MNHNS and CDR2 SASEGT come from the germline V gene. The CDR3 extends over 13 amino acids. The CDR3 region has the DNA TGTGCCAGCATCCCAGGGGAGGTCTGGGAGCAGTTCTTC. Protein: CASIPGEVWEQFF.

The chain combines TRBV4-1 with TRBJ1-3; weak D call: TRBD1 (5 bases). V was pared by 0 bases and J by 2 bases, with 11 bases between. Germline lookup yields CDR1 MGHRA and CDR2 YSYEKL. CDR3 size: 16 residues. The CDR3 loop reads CASSQDDGATGNTIYF. CDR3 nucleotides: TGCGCCAGCAGCCAAGATGATGGGGCTACTGGAAACACCATATATTTT.

This rearrangement joins TRBV5-1 to TRBJ1-1; D remains unclear. This CDR3 contains 13 residues. V shed 3 bases and J shed 8 bases, with 14 bases lying between them. Looked up from germline, CDR1 is SGHRS and CDR2 is YFSETQ. The chain's CDR3 is CASSWRAVDEAFF. The CDR3 region has the DNA TGCGCCAGCAGCTGGAGGGCCGTCGACGAAGCTTTCTTT.

The chain employs TRBV4-2 and TRBJ1-5; D call uncertain. From germline, CDR1 is LGHNA and CDR2 YNFKEQ. V shed 1 base and J shed 3 bases, with 4 bases lying between them. The CDR3 is 13 residues long. The CDR3 coding sequence is TGTGCCAGCAGCCAAGGCATCAATCAGCCCCAGCATTTT. Amino acid sequence: CASSQGINQPQHF.

This clone occurred a few times. The J gene is TRBJ1-1, the V gene TRBV6-5, with 8 positions matching TRBD1. V dropped 6 bases and J dropped 3; count of bases not matched to a gene: 6. This CDR3 has 14 amino acids. Germline V CDR1 and CDR2: MNHEY, SVGAGI. In nucleotides, the CDR3 is TGTGCCAGCAGATTCAGGGGGCGTGACACTGAAGCTTTCTTT. Protein: CASRFRGRDTEAFF.

The V and J genes are TRBV11-2 and TRBJ1-1, with 8 bases lining up with TRBD1. Per the germline V gene, CDR1 is SGHAT and CDR2 is FQNNGV. This CDR3 has 15 residues. Trimming cost V 5 bases and J 2 bases; bases outside gene matches: 7. The CDR3 nucleotides read TGTGCCAGCAGCAAGAACAGGGGGAGTAACACTGAAGCTTTCTTT. This translates into CASSKNRGSNTEAFF.

V and J are TRBV5-8 and TRBJ1-5, with D unresolved. Germline V gives CDR1 SGHTS, CDR2 YDEGEE. The CDR3 extends over 12 amino acids. Trimming pared 5 bases from V and 8 bases from J, leaving 11 bases between. DNA for the CDR3: TGTGCCAGCAGTCTGGCGGTTGAGCCCCAGCATTTT. Amino acids: CASSLAVEPQHF.

The rearrangement joins TRBV27 to TRBJ2-2; TRBD1 agrees at 9 bases. Trimming cost V 6 bases and J 5 bases; bases outside gene matches: 4. CDR3 length equals 14 residues. CDR1 is MNHEY, CDR2 SMNVEV, per germline (reference sequence). CDR3 loop: CASRGQGGTGELFF. The CDR3 nucleotides are TGTGCCAGCAGGGGACAGGGAGGAACCGGGGAGCTGTTTTTT.

V and J are TRBV7-9 and TRBJ1-2, with 8 nucleotides matching TRBD1. The V gene's germline CDR1 is SEHNR and CDR2 FQNEAQ (reference sequence). The CDR3 covers 16 residues. J was trimmed by 6 bases and V by 5 bases; bases with no gene match: 14. The CDR3 nucleotides read TGTGCCAGCAGCAGAGGAGTCCAGGGGGCGACGCATGGCTACACCTTC. Its translation: CASSRGVQGATHGYTF.

This clone has a handful of counts. The chain couples TRBV11-2 to TRBJ2-7, with D unresolved. In germline, CDR1 is SGHAT, CDR2 FQNNGV. The V and J ends lost 0 bases and 3 bases respectively, with 3 bases between them. The CDR3 runs to 12 residues. CDR3 amino acids: CASSLDRYEQYF. The CDR3 DNA is TGTGCCAGCAGCTTAGATCGCTACGAGCAGTACTTC.

The genes are TRBV4-2 and TRBJ2-7; 7 positions agree with TRBD1. This CDR3 spans 15 amino acids. CDR1 and CDR2 (germline): LGHNA, YNFKEQ. The V and J ends lost 5 bases and 0 bases, in that order; junction bases with no gene match: 7. The CDR3 spells CASSLGTVNSYEQYF. Written as DNA, the CDR3 is TGTGCCAGCAGCTTAGGGACAGTCAACTCCTACGAGCAGTACTTC.